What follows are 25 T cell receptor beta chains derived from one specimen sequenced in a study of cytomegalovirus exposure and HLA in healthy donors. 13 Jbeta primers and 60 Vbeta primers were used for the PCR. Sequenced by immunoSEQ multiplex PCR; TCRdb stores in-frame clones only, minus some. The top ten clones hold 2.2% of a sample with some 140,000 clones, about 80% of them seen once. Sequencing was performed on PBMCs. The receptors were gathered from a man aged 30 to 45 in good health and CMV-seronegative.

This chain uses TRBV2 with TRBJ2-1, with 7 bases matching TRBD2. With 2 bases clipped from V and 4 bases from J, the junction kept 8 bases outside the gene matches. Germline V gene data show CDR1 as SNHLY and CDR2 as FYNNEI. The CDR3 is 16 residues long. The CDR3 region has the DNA TGTGCCAGCAGTGAATGGGCTAGCGGACTATACAATGAGCAGTTCTTC. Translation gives CASSEWASGLYNEQFF.

This chain's CDR3 is CASSLSSSEQYF. CDR3 nucleotides: TGTGCCAGCAGCTTAAGCTCATCCGAGCAGTACTTC. V gene TRBV11-2 combines with J gene TRBJ2-7; D call uncertain. V gave up 2 bases and J gave up 6 bases, with 8 bases separating them. Germline lookup yields CDR1 SGHAT and CDR2 FQNNGV. This CDR3 spans 12 amino acids.

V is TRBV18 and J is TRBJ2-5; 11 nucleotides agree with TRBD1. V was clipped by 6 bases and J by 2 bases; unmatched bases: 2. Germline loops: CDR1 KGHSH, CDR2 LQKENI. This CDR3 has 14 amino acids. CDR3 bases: TGTGCCAGCTCGCGGGACAGGGGGCAAGAGACCCAGTACTTC. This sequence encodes CASSRDRGQETQYF. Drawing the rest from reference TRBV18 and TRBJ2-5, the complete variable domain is NAGVMQNPRHLVRRRGQEARLRCSPMKGHSHVYWYRQLPEEGLKFMVYLQKENIIDESGMPKERFSAEFPKEGPSILRIQQVVRGDSAAYFCASSRDRGQETQYFGPGTRLLVL.

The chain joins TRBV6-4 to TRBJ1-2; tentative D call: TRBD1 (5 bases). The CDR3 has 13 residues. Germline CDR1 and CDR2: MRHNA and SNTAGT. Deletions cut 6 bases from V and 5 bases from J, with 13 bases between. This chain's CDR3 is CASRMGLDYGYTF. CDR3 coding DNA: TGTGCCAGCAGAATGGGACTTGATTATGGCTACACCTTC.

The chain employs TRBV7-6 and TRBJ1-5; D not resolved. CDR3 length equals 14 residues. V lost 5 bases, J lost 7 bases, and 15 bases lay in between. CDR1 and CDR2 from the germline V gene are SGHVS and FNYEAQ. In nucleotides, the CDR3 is TGTGCCAGCAGCCCGGGATATACGGAACAGCCCCAGCATTTT. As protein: CASSPGYTEQPQHF. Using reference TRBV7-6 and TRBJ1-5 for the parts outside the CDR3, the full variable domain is GAGVSQSPRYKVTKRGQDVALRCDPISGHVSLYWYRQALGQGPEFLTYFNYEAQQDKSGLPNDRFSAERPEGSISTLTIQRTEQRDSAMYRCASSPGYTEQPQHFGDGTRLSIL.

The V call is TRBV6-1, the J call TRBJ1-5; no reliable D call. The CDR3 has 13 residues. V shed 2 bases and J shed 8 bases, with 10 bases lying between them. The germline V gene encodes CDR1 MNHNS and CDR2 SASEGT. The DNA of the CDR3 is TGTGCCAGCAGTGAAAGAGCCCGCGAGCCCCAGCATTTT. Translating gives CASSERAREPQHF.

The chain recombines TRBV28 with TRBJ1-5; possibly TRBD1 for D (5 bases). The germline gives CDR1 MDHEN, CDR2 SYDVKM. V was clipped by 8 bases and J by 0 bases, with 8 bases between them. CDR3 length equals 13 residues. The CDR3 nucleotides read TGTGCCAGCGGGGACTATAGCAATCAGCCCCAGCATTTT. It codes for CASGDYSNQPQHF. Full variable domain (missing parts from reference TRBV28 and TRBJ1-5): DVKVTQSSRYLVKRTGEKVFLECVQDMDHENMFWYRQDPGLGLRLIYFSYDVKMKEKGDIPEGYSVSREKKERFSLILESASTNQTSMYLCASGDYSNQPQHFGDGTRLSIL.

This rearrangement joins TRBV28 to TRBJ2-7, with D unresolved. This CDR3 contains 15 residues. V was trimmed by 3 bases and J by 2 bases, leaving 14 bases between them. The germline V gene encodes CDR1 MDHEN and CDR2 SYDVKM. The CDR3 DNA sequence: TGTGCCAGCAGTTTGAGACACCTAAGCCCCTACGAGCAGTACTTC. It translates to CASSLRHLSPYEQYF.

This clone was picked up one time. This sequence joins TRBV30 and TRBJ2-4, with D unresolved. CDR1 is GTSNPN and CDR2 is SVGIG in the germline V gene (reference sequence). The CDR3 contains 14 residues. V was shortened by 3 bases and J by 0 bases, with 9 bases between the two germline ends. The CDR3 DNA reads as TGTGCCTGGAGCCATAGCATAGCCAAAAACATTCAGTACTTC. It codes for CAWSHSIAKNIQYF.

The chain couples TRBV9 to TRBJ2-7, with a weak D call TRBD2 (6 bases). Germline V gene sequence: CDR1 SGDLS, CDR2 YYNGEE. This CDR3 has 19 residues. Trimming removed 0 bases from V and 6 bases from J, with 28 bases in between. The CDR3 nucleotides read TGTGCCAGCAGCGTAGCGGCTTCTGTTGGTAGGGCGGCAGCGGGCGAGCAGTACTTC. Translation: CASSVAASVGRAAAGEQYF.

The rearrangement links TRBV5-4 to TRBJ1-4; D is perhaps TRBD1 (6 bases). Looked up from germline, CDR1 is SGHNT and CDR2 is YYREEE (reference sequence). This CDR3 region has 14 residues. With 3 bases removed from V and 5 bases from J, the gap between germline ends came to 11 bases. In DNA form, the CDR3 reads TGTGCCAGCAGCTACGGACAGATAAATGAAAAACTGTTTTTT. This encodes CASSYGQINEKLFF.

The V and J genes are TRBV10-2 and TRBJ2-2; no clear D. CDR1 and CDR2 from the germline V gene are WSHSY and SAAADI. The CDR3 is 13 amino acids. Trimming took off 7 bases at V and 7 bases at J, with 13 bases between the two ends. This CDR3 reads CASMQTPGGELFF. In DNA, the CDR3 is TGCGCCAGCATGCAGACTCCTGGCGGGGAGCTGTTTTTT.

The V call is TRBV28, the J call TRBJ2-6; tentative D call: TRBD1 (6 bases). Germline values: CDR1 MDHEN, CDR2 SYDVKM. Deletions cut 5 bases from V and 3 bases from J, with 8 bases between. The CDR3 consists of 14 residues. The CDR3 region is CASSHRVGANVLTF. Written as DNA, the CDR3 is TGTGCCAGCAGTCACAGGGTTGGGGCCAACGTCCTGACTTTC.

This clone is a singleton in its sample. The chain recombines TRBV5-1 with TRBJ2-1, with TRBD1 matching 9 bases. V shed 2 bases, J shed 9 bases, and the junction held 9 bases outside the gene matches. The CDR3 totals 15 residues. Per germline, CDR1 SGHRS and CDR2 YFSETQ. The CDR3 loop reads CASSFTGTGSAEQFF. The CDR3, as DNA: TGCGCCAGCAGCTTTACCGGGACAGGGAGCGCTGAGCAGTTCTTC.

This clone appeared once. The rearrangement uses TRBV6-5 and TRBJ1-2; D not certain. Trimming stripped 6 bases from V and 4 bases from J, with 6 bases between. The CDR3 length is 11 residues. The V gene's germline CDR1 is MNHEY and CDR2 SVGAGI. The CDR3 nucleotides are TGTGCCAGCAGCTCCTTCTATGGCTACACCTTC. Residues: CASSSFYGYTF.

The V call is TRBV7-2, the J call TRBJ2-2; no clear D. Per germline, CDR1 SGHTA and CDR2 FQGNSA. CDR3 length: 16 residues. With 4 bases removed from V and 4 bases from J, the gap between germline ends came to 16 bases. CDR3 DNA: TGTGCCAGCAGCTACCCCCCGACACGTCTCACCGGGGAGCTGTTTTTT. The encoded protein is CASSYPPTRLTGELFF.

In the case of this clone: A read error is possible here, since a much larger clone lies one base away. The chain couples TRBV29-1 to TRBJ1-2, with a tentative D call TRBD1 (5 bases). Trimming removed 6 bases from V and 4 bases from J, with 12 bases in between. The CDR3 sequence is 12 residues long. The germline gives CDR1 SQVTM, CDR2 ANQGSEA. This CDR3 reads CSVPTERYGYTF. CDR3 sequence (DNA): TGCAGCGTCCCGACAGAGCGCTATGGCTACACCTTC.

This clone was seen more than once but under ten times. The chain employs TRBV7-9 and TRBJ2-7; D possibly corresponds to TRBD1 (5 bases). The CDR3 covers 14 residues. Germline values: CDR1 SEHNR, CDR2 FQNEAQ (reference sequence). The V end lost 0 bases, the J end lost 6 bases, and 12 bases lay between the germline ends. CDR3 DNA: TGTGCCAGCAGCTTAGCGGGCAGGGTGGGCGAGCAGTACTTC. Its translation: CASSLAGRVGEQYF.

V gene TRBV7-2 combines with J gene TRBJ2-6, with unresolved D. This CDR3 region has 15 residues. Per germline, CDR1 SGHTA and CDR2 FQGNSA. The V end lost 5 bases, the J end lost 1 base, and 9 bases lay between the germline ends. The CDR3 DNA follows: TGTGCCAGCAGCCCCCCTCTTTCTGGGGCCAACGTCCTGACTTTC. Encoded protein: CASSPPLSGANVLTF.

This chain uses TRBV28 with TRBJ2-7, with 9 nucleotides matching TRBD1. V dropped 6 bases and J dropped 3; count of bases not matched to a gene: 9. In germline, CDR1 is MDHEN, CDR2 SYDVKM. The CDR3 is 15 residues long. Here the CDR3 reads CASSIRDRDSYEQYF. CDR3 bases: TGTGCCAGCAGCATCCGGGACAGGGACAGCTACGAGCAGTACTTC.

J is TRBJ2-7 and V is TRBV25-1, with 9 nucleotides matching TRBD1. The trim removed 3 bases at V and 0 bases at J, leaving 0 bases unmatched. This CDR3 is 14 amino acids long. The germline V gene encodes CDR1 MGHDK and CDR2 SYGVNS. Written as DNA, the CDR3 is TGTGCCAGCAGTGAGGACAGGGGCTCCTACGAGCAGTACTTC. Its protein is CASSEDRGSYEQYF.

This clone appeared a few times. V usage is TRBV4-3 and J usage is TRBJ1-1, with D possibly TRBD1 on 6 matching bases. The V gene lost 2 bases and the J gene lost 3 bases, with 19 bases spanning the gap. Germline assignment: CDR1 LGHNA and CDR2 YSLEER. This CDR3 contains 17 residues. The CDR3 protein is CASSQREKDSRYTEAFF. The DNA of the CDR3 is TGCGCCAGCAGCCAAAGAGAGAAGGACAGTCGTTACACTGAAGCTTTCTTT.

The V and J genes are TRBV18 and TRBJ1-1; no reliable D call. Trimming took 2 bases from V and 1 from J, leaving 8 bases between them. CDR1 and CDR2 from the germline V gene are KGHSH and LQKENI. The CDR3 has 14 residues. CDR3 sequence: CASSPNPGNTEAFF. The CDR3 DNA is TGTGCCAGCTCACCAAACCCAGGGAACACTGAAGCTTTCTTT. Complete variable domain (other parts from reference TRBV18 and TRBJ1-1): NAGVMQNPRHLVRRRGQEARLRCSPMKGHSHVYWYRQLPEEGLKFMVYLQKENIIDESGMPKERFSAEFPKEGPSILRIQQVVRGDSAAYFCASSPNPGNTEAFFGQGTRLTVV.

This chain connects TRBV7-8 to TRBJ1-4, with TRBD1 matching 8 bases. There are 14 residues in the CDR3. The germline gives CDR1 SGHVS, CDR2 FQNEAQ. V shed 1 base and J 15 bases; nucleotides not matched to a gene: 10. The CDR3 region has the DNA TGTGCCAGCAGCTTAGGACAGGGGTCCATTGCGGTGTTTTTT. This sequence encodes CASSLGQGSIAVFF.

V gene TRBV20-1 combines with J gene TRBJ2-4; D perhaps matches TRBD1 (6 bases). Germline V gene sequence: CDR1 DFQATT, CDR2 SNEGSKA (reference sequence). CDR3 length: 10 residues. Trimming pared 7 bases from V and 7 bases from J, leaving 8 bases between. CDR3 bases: TGCAGTGGCCAGGGGAACATTCAGTACTTC. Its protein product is CSGQGNIQYF.